One sample yielded the 25 T cell receptor beta chains listed below, sequenced in a study of molecular identifiers for immune sequencing clone quantification. In TCRdb, the PCR reads were re-called with MiXCR into one record per CDR3 protein. This sample has about half a million distinct CDR3 sequences, with around 23% found just once. What was sequenced was naive CD8+ T cells from blood, with Jurkat cell RNA spiked in. Subset defined: FACS-sorted CD8+CD4-CCR7+CD45RA+ naive T cells. The receptors originated from a human donor in good health. Some libraries in this study had Jurkat cell RNA spiked in.

Concerning this clonotype itself: A much larger clonotype is one base distant, so this may be a read error. CDR3 loop: CASSIMTGGLFF. The DNA for the CDR3 is TGTGCCAGTAGTATAATGACCGGGGGGCTGTTTTTT. This chain connects TRBV19 to TRBJ2-2; tentatively, D is TRBD2 (6 bases). This CDR3 has 12 amino acids. Germline CDR1 reads LNHDA; CDR2 reads SQIVND (reference sequence).

This clonotype was observed a handful of times. The CDR3, as DNA: TGCGCCAGCAGCCAAGATTATTTGGGGCTCGGGGAGCTGTTTTTT. It specifies CASSQDYLGLGELFF. This rearrangement joins TRBV4-3 to TRBJ2-2, with a weak D call TRBD1 (5 bases). The germline gives CDR1 LGHNA, CDR2 YSLEER. The length of the CDR3 is 15 residues. V shed 0 bases and J shed 7 bases, with 12 bases lying between them.

This clonotype was seen at least ten times. The J gene is TRBJ2-4, the V gene TRBV5-4, with 7 positions matching TRBD1. The CDR3 consists of 12 residues. CDR1 and CDR2 from the germline V gene are SGHNT and YYREEE (reference sequence). The V gene end was trimmed by 9 bases and the J gene end by 6 bases; junction bases not matched to a gene: 6. This CDR3 reads CATGDSLNIQYF. As DNA, the CDR3 is TGTGCCACTGGGGACAGCTTAAACATTCAGTACTTC.

Only a few counts were recorded for this clonotype. The chain joins TRBV4-3 to TRBJ2-7, with D tentatively TRBD1 or TRBD2 (5 bases each). The CDR3 is 17 residues long. Trimming left V 0 bases short and J 0 bases short, with 15 bases between. From germline, CDR1 is LGHNA and CDR2 YSLEER. The CDR3 sequence is CASSQDASGPASYEQYF. The DNA of the CDR3 is TGCGCCAGCAGCCAAGATGCATCGGGACCGGCCTCCTACGAGCAGTACTTC.

In regard to this clonotype: One end of the junction does not line up with germline, which may come from a read error. The chain carries TRBV5-3 and TRBJ2-5, with TRBD2 identical over 13 bases. TRBV5-3 is treated as an ORF (open reading frame) with a function not yet certain. The CDR3 length is 16 residues. This chain's CDR3 is CASSFRLAGGSKTQYF. Written as DNA, the CDR3 is TGTGCCAGCAGCTTTAGACTAGCGGGGGGCTCGAAGACCCAGTACTTC.

This CDR3 reads CSARDLSLRAPQSETQYF. As DNA, the CDR3 is TGCAGTGCTAGAGATCTTTCATTGAGGGCCCCACAATCGGAGACCCAGTACTTC. J is TRBJ2-5 and V is TRBV20-1; a weak D match, TRBD2 (5 bases). Germline loops: CDR1 DFQATT, CDR2 SNEGSKA (reference sequence). The ends were cut back, 0 bases at V and 5 bases at J, with 25 bases in the middle. The CDR3 runs 18 residues.

The J gene is TRBJ2-5, the V gene TRBV5-3, with D hard to call. TRBV5-3 is an open reading frame, and its role is uncertain. The CDR3 spans 17 residues. V gave up 8 bases and J gave up 2 bases, with 25 bases separating them. Here the CDR3 DNA reads TGTGCCAGCAGCCCTTACCCTGCAACCGTTGAGCAAGAGACCCAGTACTTC. Its translation: CASSPYPATVEQETQYF.

This clonotype occurred a few times. At one end the junction does not follow the germline gene, possibly because of a read error. The DNA of the CDR3 is TGTGCTAGCAGCCGGACTAGCGGGAGGGGGGTGCCCTACAATGAGCAGTTCTTC. This encodes CASSRTSGRGVPYNEQFF. V and J are TRBV7-7 and TRBJ2-1; 15 bases match TRBD2. The germline CDR1 and CDR2 sequences are SSHAT and FNYEAQ (reference sequence). CDR3 length equals 18 residues.

The genes are TRBV7-9 and TRBJ1-2; D ambiguous. Germline CDR1 SEHNR, CDR2 FQNEAQ (reference sequence). The CDR3 loop spans 15 amino acids. V was clipped by 4 bases and J by 6 bases, with 18 bases between them. The DNA for the CDR3 is TGTGCCAGCAGCTCAGCGGGCGCGTCGAACGATGGCTACACCTTC. Its protein product is CASSSAGASNDGYTF.

The V gene is TRBV19, the J gene TRBJ2-5; no reliable D call. Trimming removed 3 bases from V and 1 base from J, with 15 bases in between. The CDR3 spans 16 residues. Germline CDR1 and CDR2: LNHDA and SQIVND (reference sequence). The CDR3 loop reads CASSMISTIRQETQYF. The DNA of the CDR3 is TGTGCCAGTAGTATGATCAGTACAATACGCCAAGAGACCCAGTACTTC.

The gene calls are TRBV7-9 and TRBJ2-3, with D possibly called TRBD1 or TRBD2 (5 bases each). The germline gives CDR1 SEHNR, CDR2 FQNEAQ (reference sequence). CDR3 length: 15 residues. The V end lost 0 bases, the J end lost 3 bases, and 10 bases lay between the germline ends. The CDR3 loop reads CASSLAVGATDTQYF. The CDR3 region has the DNA TGTGCCAGCAGCTTAGCGGTCGGGGCTACAGATACGCAGTATTTT.

CDR3 amino acids: CACNPLGQALWNGYTF. CDR3 DNA sequence: TGTGCCTGCAACCCGTTGGGACAGGCGCTTTGGAATGGCTACACCTTC. This chain links TRBV30 with TRBJ1-2; 8 nucleotides agree with TRBD1. Per germline, CDR1 GTSNPN and CDR2 SVGIG (reference sequence). The CDR3 is 16 residues long. The V and J ends lost 6 bases and 6 bases, in that order; junction bases with no gene match: 18.

The chain carries TRBV12-3 or TRBV12-4 and TRBJ2-1; the D is unclear. CDR3 length equals 13 residues. V lost 8 bases, J lost 8 bases, and 16 bases lay in between. CDR3 amino acids: CASCRPANDEQFF. DNA for the CDR3: TGTGCCAGCTGCCGACCCGCGAACGATGAGCAGTTCTTC.

The sample holds a few counts of this clonotype. The CDR3 spells CSARWGGAGGLETQYF. Written as DNA, the CDR3 is TGCAGTGCTAGATGGGGTGGAGCGGGAGGGTTGGAGACCCAGTACTTC. The V and J genes are TRBV20-1 and TRBJ2-5, with TRBD2 identical over 10 bases. The CDR3 spans 16 residues. The germline V gene encodes CDR1 DFQATT and CDR2 SNEGSKA (reference sequence). Trimming took 2 bases from V and 5 from J; bases not matched to a gene: 11.

This clonotype was detected only a few times. The chain uses TRBV27 and TRBJ2-2; tentatively, D is TRBD2 (6 bases). CDR3 size: 14 residues. With 5 bases removed from V and 16 bases from J, the gap between germline ends came to 23 bases. CDR1 and CDR2 from the germline V gene are MNHEY and SMNVEV (reference sequence). CDR3 residues: CASSPRGLTSPQFF. The CDR3 bases are TGTGCCAGCAGTCCTAGGGGACTCACAAGCCCCCAGTTTTTT.

Turning to this clonotype: Given the absence of the conserved phenylalanine or tryptophan at the CDR3 end, a read error is likely. CDR3 in DNA: TGTGCCAGCAGCAGGACTGACTACGAGCAGTACTCC. Translated, it gives CASSRTDYEQYS. The chain carries TRBV7-9 and TRBJ2-7; weak D call: TRBD2 (5 bases). V was trimmed by 5 bases and J by 3 bases, leaving 8 bases between them. Germline assignment: CDR1 SEHNR and CDR2 FQNEAQ (reference sequence). The CDR3 runs 12 residues.

The chain carries TRBV27 and TRBJ2-1; 13 bases align to TRBD2. The ends lost 8 bases at V and 9 bases at J; junction bases unmatched: 7. Per germline, CDR1 MNHEY and CDR2 SMNVEV (reference sequence). The CDR3 runs 14 residues. This chain's CDR3 is CASVLAGGKGEQFF. DNA of the CDR3: TGTGCCAGCGTACTAGCGGGGGGGAAGGGTGAGCAGTTCTTC.

The gene calls are TRBV5-3 and TRBJ2-7, with a tentative D call TRBD1 (7 bases). TRBV5-3 is designated an ORF whose function remains uncertain. This CDR3 contains 12 residues. Deletions cut 8 bases from V and 6 bases from J, with 15 bases between. CDR3 loop: CASSGQGGEQYF. The DNA of the CDR3 is TGTGCCAGCAGCGGGCAGGGGGGCGAGCAGTACTTC.

This clonotype was recorded a few times. The chain couples TRBV27 to TRBJ2-7; no clear D. Germline V gives CDR1 MNHEY, CDR2 SMNVEV (reference sequence). This CDR3 has 11 amino acids. Trimming removed 8 bases at V and 1 base at J, with 6 bases between. In DNA, the CDR3 is TGTGCCAGCCGCGCTTCCTACGAGCAGTACTTC. The encoded protein is CASRASYEQYF.

The chain has TRBV3-1 and TRBJ2-5; D might be TRBD2 (6 bases). The length of the CDR3 is 15 residues. V was pared by 0 bases and J by 4 bases, with 12 bases between. Germline V gene data show CDR1 as LGHDT and CDR2 as YNNKEL (reference sequence). CDR3 loop: CASSQEMRDSETQYF. The CDR3 DNA sequence: TGTGCCAGCAGCCAAGAAATGCGGGACTCAGAGACCCAGTACTTC.

There are a few counts of this clonotype. The genes are TRBV12-3 or TRBV12-4 and TRBJ2-6; D unclear. The CDR3 length is 17 residues. V lost 1 base, J lost 0 bases, and 10 bases lay in between. CDR3 amino acids: CASSLGSAPSGANVLTF. CDR3 in DNA: TGTGCCAGCAGTTTAGGGTCAGCCCCCTCTGGGGCCAACGTCCTGACTTTC.

Points on this clonotype: A much larger clone lies one base from this, so it may be a read error. This chain connects TRBV7-9 to TRBJ2-7, with D maybe TRBD2 (5 bases). CDR1 and CDR2 (germline): SEHNR, FQNEAQ (reference sequence). This CDR3 contains 15 residues. The DNA for the CDR3 is TGTACCAGCAGCTTAGGAGGAGAGGCAGGCTCGGAGCAGTACTTC. It is translated as CTSSLGGEAGSEQYF.

Turning to this clonotype: A read error may produce the germline difference seen at one junction end. The gene calls are TRBV4-2 and TRBJ2-3; D remains unclear. Germline loops: CDR1 LGHNA, CDR2 YNFKEQ. The CDR3 is 11 residues long. CDR3 sequence reads: CGSSRGTTQYF. CDR3 DNA sequence: TGTGGCAGCAGCCGAGGTACTACGCAGTATTTT.

This clonotype was observed a handful of times. The chain employs TRBV6-5 and TRBJ2-3, with D possibly being TRBD2 (5 bases). The CDR3 covers 15 residues. The V and J ends lost 4 bases and 2 bases respectively, with 13 bases between them. Looked up from germline, CDR1 is MNHEY and CDR2 is SVGAGI. DNA for the CDR3: TGTGCCAGCAGTTCCACGACTACGTCCACAGATACGCAGTATTTT. Amino acids: CASSSTTTSTDTQYF.

CDR3 amino acids: CASSLGPRGIQAKNIQYF. CDR3 bases: TGTGCCAGCAGCTTAGGCCCGCGGGGAATTCAAGCCAAAAACATTCAGTACTTC. This chain connects TRBV7-2 to TRBJ2-4, with D possibly TRBD2 on 6 matching bases. The germline V gene has CDR1 SGHTA and CDR2 FQGNSA. V was clipped by 1 base and J by 0 bases, with 16 bases between them. The CDR3 is 18 amino acids.